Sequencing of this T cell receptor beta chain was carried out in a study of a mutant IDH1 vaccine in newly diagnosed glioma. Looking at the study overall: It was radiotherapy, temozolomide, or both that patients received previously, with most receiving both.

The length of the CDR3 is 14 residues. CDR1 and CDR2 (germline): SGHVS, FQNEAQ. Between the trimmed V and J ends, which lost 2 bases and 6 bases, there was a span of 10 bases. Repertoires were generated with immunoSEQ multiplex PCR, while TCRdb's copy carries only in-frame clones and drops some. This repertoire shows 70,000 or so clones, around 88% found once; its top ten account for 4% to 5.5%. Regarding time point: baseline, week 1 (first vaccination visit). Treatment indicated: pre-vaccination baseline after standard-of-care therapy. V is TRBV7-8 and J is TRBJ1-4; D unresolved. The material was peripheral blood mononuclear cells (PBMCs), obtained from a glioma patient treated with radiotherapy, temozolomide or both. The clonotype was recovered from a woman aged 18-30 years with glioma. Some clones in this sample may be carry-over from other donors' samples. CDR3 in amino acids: CASSLTSLDEKLFF. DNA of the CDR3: TGTGCCAGCAGCTTAACCTCTCTGGATGAAAAACTGTTTTTT.